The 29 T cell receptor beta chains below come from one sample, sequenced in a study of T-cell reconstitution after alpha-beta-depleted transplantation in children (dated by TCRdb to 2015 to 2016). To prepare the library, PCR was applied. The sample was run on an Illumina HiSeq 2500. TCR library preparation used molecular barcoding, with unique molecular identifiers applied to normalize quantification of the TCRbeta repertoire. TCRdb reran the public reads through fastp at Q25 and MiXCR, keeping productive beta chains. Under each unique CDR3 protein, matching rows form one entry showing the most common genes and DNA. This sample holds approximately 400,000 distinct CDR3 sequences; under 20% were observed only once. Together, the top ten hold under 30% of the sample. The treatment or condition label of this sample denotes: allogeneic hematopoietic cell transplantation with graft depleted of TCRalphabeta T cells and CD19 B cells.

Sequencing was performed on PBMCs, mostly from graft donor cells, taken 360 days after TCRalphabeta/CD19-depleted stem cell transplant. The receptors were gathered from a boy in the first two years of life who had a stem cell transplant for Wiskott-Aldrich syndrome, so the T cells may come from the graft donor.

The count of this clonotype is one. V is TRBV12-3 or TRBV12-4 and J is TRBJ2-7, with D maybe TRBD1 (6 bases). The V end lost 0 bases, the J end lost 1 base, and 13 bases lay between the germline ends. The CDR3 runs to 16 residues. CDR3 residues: CASSLAQGGESYEQYF. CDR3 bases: TGTGCCAGCAGTTTAGCGCAAGGGGGAGAGTCCTACGAGCAGTACTTC.

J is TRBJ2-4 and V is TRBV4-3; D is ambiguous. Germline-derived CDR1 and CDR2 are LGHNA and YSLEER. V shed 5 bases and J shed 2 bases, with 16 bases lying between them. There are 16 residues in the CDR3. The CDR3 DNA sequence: TGCGCCAGCAGCGGCCGGACGTCAGGCACCAAAAACATTCAGTACTTC. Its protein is CASSGRTSGTKNIQYF.

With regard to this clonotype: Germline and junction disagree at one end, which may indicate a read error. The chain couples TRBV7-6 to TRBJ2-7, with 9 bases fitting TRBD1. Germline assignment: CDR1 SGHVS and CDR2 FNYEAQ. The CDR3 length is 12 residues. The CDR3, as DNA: TGTGCCAGCAGCCCAGATGGGACAGGGAAACACTTC. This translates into CASSPDGTGKHF. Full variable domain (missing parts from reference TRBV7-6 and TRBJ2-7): GAGVSQSPRYKVTKRGQDVALRCDPISGHVSLYWYRQALGQGPEFLTYFNYEAQQDKSGLPNDRFSAERPEGSISTLTIQRTEQRDSAMYRCASSPDGTGKHFGPGTRLTVT.

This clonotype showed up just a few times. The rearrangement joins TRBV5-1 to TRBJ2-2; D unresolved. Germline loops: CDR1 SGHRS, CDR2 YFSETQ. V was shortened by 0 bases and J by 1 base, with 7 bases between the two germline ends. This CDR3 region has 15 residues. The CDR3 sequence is CASSLVGRNTGELFF. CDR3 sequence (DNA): TGCGCCAGCAGCTTGGTTGGGCGGAACACCGGGGAGCTGTTTTTT.

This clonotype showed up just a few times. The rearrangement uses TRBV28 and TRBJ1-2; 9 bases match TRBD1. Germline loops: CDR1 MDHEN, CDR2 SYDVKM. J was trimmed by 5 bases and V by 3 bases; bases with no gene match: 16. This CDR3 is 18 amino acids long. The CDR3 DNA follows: TGTGCCAGCAGTTTCGGGACAGGGTCCCTGTTTGGGCCTTATGGCTACACCTTC. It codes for CASSFGTGSLFGPYGYTF.

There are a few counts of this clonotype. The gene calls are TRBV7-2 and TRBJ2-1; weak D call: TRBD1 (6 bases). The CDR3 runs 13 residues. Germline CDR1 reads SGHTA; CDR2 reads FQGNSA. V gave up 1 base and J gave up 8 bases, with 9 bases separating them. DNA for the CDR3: TGTGCCAGCAGCTTAGGATACAGGGATGAGCAGTTCTTC. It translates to CASSLGYRDEQFF.

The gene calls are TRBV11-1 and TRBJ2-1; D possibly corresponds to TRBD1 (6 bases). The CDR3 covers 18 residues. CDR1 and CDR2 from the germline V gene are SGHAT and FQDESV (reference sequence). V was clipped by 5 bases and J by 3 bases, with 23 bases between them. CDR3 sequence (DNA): TGTGCCAGCAGCCCCAAGGCCCGGACAGCCACTCGCTACAATGAGCAGTTCTTC. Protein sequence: CASSPKARTATRYNEQFF.

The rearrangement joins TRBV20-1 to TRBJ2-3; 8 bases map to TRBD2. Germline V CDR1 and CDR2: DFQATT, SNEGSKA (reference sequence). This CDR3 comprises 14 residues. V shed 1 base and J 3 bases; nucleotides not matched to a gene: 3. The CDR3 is CSARVGLGTDTQYF. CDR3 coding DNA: TGCAGTGCTAGAGTGGGACTAGGAACAGATACGCAGTATTTT.

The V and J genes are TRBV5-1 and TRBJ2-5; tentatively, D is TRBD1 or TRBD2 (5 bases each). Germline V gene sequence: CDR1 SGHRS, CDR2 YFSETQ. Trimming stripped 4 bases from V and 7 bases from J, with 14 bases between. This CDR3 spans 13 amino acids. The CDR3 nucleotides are TGCGCCAGCAGCCCTGGGGGATCCGGGACCCAGTACTTC. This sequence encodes CASSPGGSGTQYF.

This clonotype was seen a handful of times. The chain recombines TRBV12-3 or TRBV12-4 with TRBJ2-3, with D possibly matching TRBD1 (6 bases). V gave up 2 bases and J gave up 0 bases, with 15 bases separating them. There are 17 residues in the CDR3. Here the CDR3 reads CASSLRTVRLSTDTQYF. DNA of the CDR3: TGTGCCAGCAGTTTAAGGACAGTCCGCTTGAGCACAGATACGCAGTATTTT.

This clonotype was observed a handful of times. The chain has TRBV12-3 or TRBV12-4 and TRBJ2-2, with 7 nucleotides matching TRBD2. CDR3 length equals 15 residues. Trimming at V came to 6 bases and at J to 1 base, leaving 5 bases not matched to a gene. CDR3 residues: CASSSSGKNTGELFF. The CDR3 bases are TGTGCCAGCAGCTCCAGCGGGAAGAACACCGGGGAGCTGTTTTTT.

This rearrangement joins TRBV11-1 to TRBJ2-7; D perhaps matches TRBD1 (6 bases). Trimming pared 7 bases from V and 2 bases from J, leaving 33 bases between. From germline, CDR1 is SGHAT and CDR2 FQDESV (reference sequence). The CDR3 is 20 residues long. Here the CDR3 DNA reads TGTGCCAGCACCTTCCGGGTTATGGCAGGGGATCGTACCGATCCCTACGAGCAGTACTTC. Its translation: CASTFRVMAGDRTDPYEQYF.

DNA for the CDR3: TGTGCCAGCAGTGTAGGGGACAGGCAGTACGAGCAGTACTTC. It encodes CASSVGDRQYEQYF. The rearrangement links TRBV2 to TRBJ2-7; 8 positions match TRBD1. This CDR3 comprises 14 residues. CDR1 and CDR2 (germline): SNHLY, FYNNEI. With V trimmed by 4 bases and J by 4 bases, 6 bases remained unmatched.

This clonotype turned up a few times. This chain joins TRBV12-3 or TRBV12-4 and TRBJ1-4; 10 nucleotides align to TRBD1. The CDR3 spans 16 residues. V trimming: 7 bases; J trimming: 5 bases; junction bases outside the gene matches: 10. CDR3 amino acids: CASTYLPGQGNEKLFF. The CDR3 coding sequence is TGTGCCAGCACCTATCTCCCGGGACAGGGGAATGAAAAACTGTTTTTT.

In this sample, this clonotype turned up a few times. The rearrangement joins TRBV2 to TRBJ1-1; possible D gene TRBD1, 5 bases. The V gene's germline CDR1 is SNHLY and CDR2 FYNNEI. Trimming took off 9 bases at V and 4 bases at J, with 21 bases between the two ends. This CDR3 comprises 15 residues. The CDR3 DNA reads TGTGCCAGACAAGAACGGGGCCCAAGGGGCACTGAAGCTTTCTTT. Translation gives CARQERGPRGTEAFF.

The CDR3 DNA is TGTGCCAGCAGTGGAGGACTCCCCACTGAAGCTTTCTTT. Its protein is CASSGGLPTEAFF. The rearrangement joins TRBV2 to TRBJ1-1; D uncertain. Per germline, CDR1 SNHLY and CDR2 FYNNEI. The CDR3 length is 13 residues. V was trimmed by 4 bases and J by 4 bases, leaving 10 bases between them.

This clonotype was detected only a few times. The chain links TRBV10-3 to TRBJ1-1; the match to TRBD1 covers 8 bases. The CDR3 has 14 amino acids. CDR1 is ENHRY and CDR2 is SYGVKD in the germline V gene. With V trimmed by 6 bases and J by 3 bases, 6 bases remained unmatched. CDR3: CAISQTGEYTEAFF. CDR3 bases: TGTGCCATCAGCCAGACAGGGGAGTACACTGAAGCTTTCTTT.

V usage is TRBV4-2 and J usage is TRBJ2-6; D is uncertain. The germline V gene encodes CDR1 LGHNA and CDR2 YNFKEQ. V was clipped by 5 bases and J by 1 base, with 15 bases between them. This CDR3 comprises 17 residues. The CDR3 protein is CASSSFGQPSGANVLTF. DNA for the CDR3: TGTGCCAGCAGCTCGTTCGGCCAGCCTTCTGGGGCCAACGTCCTGACTTTC.

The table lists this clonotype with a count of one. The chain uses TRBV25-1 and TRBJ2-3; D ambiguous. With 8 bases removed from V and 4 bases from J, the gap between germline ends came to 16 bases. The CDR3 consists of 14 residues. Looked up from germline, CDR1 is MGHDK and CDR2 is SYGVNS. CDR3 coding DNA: TGTGCCAGCGGCCCGGTCAATAAGCCAGATACGCAGTATTTT. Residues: CASGPVNKPDTQYF.

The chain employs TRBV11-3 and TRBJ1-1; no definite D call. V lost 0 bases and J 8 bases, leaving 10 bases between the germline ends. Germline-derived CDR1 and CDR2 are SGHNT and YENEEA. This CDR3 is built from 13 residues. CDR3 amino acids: CASSLDLAAEAFF. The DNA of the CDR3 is TGTGCCAGCAGCTTAGATTTGGCAGCGGAAGCTTTCTTT.

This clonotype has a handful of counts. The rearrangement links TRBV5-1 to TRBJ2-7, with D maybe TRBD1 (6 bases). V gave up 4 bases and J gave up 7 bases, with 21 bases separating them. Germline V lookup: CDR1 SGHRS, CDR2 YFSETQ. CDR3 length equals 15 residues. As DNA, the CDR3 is TGCGCCAGCAGCCTAAAGGGGGTCGCCTTTGGGGAGCAGTACTTC. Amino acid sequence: CASSLKGVAFGEQYF.

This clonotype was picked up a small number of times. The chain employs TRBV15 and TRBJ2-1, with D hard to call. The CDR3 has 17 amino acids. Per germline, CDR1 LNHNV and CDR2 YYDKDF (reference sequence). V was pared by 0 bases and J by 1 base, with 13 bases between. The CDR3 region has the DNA TGTGCCACCAGCAGAGATGTCGGCGACCCATCCTACAATGAGCAGTTCTTC. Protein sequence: CATSRDVGDPSYNEQFF.

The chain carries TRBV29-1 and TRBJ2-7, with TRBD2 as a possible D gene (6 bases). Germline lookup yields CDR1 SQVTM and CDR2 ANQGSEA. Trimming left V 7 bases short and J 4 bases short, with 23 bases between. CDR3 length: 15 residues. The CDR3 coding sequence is TGCAGCGCTCGTTCGCGGGGCCAAAGCCGATACGAGCAGTACTTC. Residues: CSARSRGQSRYEQYF.

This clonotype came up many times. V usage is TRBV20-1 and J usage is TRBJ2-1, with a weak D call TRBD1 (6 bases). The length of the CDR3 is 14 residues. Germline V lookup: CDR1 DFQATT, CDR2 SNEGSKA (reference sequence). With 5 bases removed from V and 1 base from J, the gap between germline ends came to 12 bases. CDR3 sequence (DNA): TGCAGTGCTTCAGGGGTTGTATCCTACAATGAGCAGTTCTTC. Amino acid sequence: CSASGVVSYNEQFF.

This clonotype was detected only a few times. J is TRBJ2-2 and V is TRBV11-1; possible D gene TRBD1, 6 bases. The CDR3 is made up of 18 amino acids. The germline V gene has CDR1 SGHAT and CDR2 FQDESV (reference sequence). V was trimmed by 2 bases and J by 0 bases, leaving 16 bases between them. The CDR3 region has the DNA TGTGCCAGCAGCTTACCACCGGGACACCCCGCGAACACCGGGGAGCTGTTTTTT. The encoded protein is CASSLPPGHPANTGELFF.

The CDR3 region has the DNA TGCGCCAGCAGCCTAAAAACTCTGGATACGCAGTATTTT. It yields the protein CASSLKTLDTQYF. The chain links TRBV5-1 to TRBJ2-3; D is undetermined. V shed 4 bases and J shed 6 bases, with 12 bases lying between them. Germline V gene sequence: CDR1 SGHRS, CDR2 YFSETQ. This CDR3 has 13 residues.

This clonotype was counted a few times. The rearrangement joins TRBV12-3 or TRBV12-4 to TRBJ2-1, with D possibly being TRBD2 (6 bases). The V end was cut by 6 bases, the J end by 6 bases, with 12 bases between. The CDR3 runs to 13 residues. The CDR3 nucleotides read TGTGCCAGCAGAGAGGGACTCCGCAATGAGCAGTTCTTC. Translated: CASREGLRNEQFF.

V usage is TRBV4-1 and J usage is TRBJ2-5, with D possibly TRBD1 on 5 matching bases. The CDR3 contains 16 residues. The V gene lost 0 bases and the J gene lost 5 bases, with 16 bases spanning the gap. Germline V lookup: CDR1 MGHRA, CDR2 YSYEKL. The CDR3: CASSQDLHRSGETQYF. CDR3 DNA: TGCGCCAGCAGCCAAGACCTGCACAGGTCCGGGGAGACCCAGTACTTC.

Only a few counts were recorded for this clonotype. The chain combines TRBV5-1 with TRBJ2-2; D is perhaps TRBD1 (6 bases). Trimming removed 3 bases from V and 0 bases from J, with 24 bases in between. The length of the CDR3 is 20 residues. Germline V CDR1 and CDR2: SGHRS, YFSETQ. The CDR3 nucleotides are TGCGCCAGCAGCTCAATGTGGACAGAGATCAACCCCTCGAACACCGGGGAGCTGTTTTTT. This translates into CASSSMWTEINPSNTGELFF.